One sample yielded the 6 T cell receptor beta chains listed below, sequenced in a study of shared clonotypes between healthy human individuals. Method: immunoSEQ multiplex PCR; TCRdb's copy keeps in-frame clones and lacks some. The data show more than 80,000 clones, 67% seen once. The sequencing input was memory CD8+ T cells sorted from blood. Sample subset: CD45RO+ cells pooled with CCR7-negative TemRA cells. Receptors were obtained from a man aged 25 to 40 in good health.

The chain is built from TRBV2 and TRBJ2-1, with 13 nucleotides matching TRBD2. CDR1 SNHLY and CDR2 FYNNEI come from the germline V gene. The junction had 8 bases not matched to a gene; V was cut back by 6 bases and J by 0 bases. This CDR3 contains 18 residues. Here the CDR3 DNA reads TGTGCCAGCAGAGGGACTAGCGGGATACACGGCTCCTACAATGAGCAGTTCTTC. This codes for CASRGTSGIHGSYNEQFF.

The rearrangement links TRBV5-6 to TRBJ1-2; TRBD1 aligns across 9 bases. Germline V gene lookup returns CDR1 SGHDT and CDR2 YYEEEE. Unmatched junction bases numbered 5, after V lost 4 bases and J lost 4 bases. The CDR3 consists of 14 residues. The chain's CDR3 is CASSREGQGYGYTF. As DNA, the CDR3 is TGTGCCAGCAGCCGGGAGGGACAGGGCTATGGCTACACCTTC.

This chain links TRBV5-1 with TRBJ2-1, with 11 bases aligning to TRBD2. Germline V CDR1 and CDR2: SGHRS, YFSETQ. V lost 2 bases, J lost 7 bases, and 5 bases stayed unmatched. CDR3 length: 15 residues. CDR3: CASSLRLAGPNEQFF. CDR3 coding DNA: TGCGCCAGCAGCTTACGACTAGCGGGGCCAAATGAGCAGTTCTTC.

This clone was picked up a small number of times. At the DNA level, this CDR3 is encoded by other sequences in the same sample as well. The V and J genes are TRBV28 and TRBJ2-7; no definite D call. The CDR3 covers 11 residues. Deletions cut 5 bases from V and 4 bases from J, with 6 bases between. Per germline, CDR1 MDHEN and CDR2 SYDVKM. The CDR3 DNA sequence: TGTGCCAGCAGTCCCGCATACGAGCAGTACTTC. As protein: CASSPAYEQYF.

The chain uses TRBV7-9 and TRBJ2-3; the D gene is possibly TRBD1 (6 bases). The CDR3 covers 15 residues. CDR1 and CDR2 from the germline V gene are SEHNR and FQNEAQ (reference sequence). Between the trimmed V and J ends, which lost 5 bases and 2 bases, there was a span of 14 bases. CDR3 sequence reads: CASSQNRAATDTQYF. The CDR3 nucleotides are TGTGCCAGCAGCCAAAACAGGGCCGCCACAGATACGCAGTATTTT.

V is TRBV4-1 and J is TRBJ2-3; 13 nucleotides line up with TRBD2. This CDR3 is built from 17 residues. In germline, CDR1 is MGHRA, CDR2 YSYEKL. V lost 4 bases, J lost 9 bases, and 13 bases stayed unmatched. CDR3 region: CASSPGGTSGTSMTQYF. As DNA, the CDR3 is TGCGCCAGCAGCCCCGGAGGGACTAGCGGGACATCTATGACGCAGTATTTT.